This T cell receptor beta chain originates from a study of T cell responses to AZD1222 COVID-19 vaccine. This clone occurred a few times. Its antigen is as yet unknown. TCRdb's table, derived via immunoSEQ multiplex PCR, lists solely in-frame clones and lacks some. The sample consists of roughly 120,000 clones, roughly 88% of them appearing once. Study-level results: Targeting of unmutated variant regions was reportedly seen in nearly half of spike-specific TCRs. Baseline seropositivity characterized only a handful of AZD1222 recipients. Spike was spanned by vaccine-associated CD4 TCRs, with dominance at 160-218 and 743-854.

The germline V gene encodes CDR1 LGHNA and CDR2 YSLEER. The J segment lost 4 bases and the V segment lost 5 bases, leaving 6 bases of the junction unmatched. This CDR3 region has 15 residues. V is TRBV4-3 and J is TRBJ2-7, with 12 bases fitting TRBD1. The sequence was collected from an adult in good health. The sample in question was peripheral blood, obtained on day 0 of AZD1222 vaccination. The CDR3: CASSSGQGARYEQYF. The DNA for the CDR3 is TGCGCCAGCAGCTCGGGACAGGGGGCAAGATACGAGCAGTACTTC.